These 30 T cell receptor beta chains were all obtained from the same sample, sequenced in a study of T cells in Graves' hyperthyroidism and ophthalmopathy (dated by TCRdb to between 2019 and 2020). The method was multiplex PCR. The sample was run on an Illumina HiSeq 2000. Amplification of TCR beta CDR3 regions was carried out from RNA transcripts. The first round of RT-PCR for the TCR CDR3 was performed with the HTBI primer set and the Qiagen OneStep RT-PCR kit. Using fastp trimming at Q25 and MiXCR clonotype assembly, TCRdb reanalyzed the public sequencing data and kept in-frame beta chains. Under each unique CDR3 protein, matching rows form one entry showing the most common genes and DNA. The sample includes 490,000 or so distinct CDR3 sequences, with under 25% observed a single time. About half of the sample belongs to the ten largest clones. Sequencing input: blood. Every receptor here comes from a woman aged 70-85 years with Graves' ophthalmopathy.

J is TRBJ2-5 and V is TRBV7-2; TRBD2 agrees at 10 bases. CDR1 is SGHTA and CDR2 is FQGNSA in the germline V gene. V lost 5 bases to trimming and J lost 5 bases; unmatched junction nucleotides: 5. CDR3 length: 14 amino acids. This CDR3 is CASSPVLAGETQYF. As DNA, the CDR3 is TGTGCCAGCAGCCCTGTACTAGCGGGGGAGACCCAGTACTTC. The full variable domain, its missing parts supplied by reference TRBV7-2 and TRBJ2-5, is GAGVSQSPSNKVTEKGKDVELRCDPISGHTALYWYRQSLGQGLEFLIYFQGNSAPDKSGLPSDRFSAERTGGSVSTLTIQRTQQEDSAVYLCASSPVLAGETQYFGPGTRLLVL.

This chain connects TRBV6-6 to TRBJ1-5; the match to TRBD1 covers 7 bases. The V segment lost 1 base and the J segment 5 bases; nucleotides outside the gene matches: 8. CDR3 size: 16 residues. CDR1 MNHNY and CDR2 SVGAGI come from the germline V gene (reference sequence). The CDR3 here is CASSYYPRQGDQPQHF. In DNA form, the CDR3 reads TGTGCCAGCAGTTACTACCCGAGACAGGGCGATCAGCCCCAGCATTTT.

Ten or more counts support this clonotype. The V and J genes are TRBV24-1 and TRBJ2-7, with D unclear. Germline CDR1 reads KGHDR; CDR2 reads SFDVKD. Trimming stripped 0 bases from V and 5 bases from J, with 13 bases between. The CDR3 sequence is 15 residues long. CDR3 in amino acids: CATSDLQAGLNEQYF. In DNA form, the CDR3 reads TGTGCCACCAGTGATTTGCAAGCCGGGCTGAACGAGCAGTACTTC.

This clonotype was detected only a few times. This chain connects TRBV6-1 to TRBJ2-1, with D possibly matching TRBD1 (6 bases). V was cut by 5 bases and J by 4 bases, with 18 bases left in between. Germline V gene lookup returns CDR1 MNHNS and CDR2 SASEGT. This CDR3 has 16 amino acids. The CDR3 bases are TGTGCCAGCAGTAGGGGCACAGGGAAAATATACAATGAGCAGTTCTTC. It encodes CASSRGTGKIYNEQFF.

The rearrangement joins TRBV6-1 to TRBJ2-2, with 14 bases identical to TRBD2. V trimming: 2 bases; J trimming: 3 bases; junction bases outside the gene matches: 5. CDR1 is MNHNS and CDR2 is SASEGT in the germline V gene. The CDR3 is 18 amino acids. The CDR3 region is CASSERLAGGPDTGELFF. In DNA form, the CDR3 reads TGTGCCAGCAGTGAAAGACTAGCGGGAGGGCCGGACACCGGGGAGCTGTTTTTT.

Turning to this clonotype: A clone one base away is much larger, so this may be a read error. The rearrangement uses TRBV15 and TRBJ1-2, with TRBD1 matching over 8 bases. Germline V gene lookup returns CDR1 LNHNV and CDR2 YYDKDF (reference sequence). The CDR3 sequence is 14 residues long. CDR3 region: CATSRGSGGSGHTF. In nucleotides, the CDR3 is TGTGCCACCAGCAGAGGTTCAGGGGGCTCTGGCCACACCTTC.

This clonotype was seen repeatedly, ten times or more. The rearrangement links TRBV6-2 or TRBV6-3 to TRBJ2-1; no reliable D call. The V gene lost 5 bases and the J gene lost 9 bases, with 17 bases spanning the gap. CDR1 is MNHEY and CDR2 is SVGEGT in the germline V gene. CDR3 size: 14 residues. The CDR3 reads CASSPRTQFTEQFF. DNA of the CDR3: TGTGCCAGCAGTCCCCGTACCCAATTCACTGAGCAGTTCTTC.

The genes are TRBV20-1 and TRBJ1-1, with D tentatively TRBD1 (5 bases). The germline V gene encodes CDR1 DFQATT and CDR2 SNEGSKA (reference sequence). Trimming left V 5 bases short and J 0 bases short, with 13 bases between. The CDR3 extends over 14 amino acids. CDR3: CSAPRDGMNTEAFF. The CDR3 DNA sequence: TGCAGTGCTCCGCGGGACGGGATGAACACTGAAGCTTTCTTT.

This chain uses TRBV12-3 or TRBV12-4 with TRBJ1-6, with TRBD1 identical over 8 bases. CDR3 length equals 15 residues. V trimming: 5 bases; J trimming: 12 bases; junction bases outside the gene matches: 12. The CDR3 protein is CASSRFRDRGLPLHF. DNA of the CDR3: TGTGCCAGCAGTCGCTTCCGAGACAGGGGTTTACCCCTCCACTTT.

This clonotype was recorded a few times. This rearrangement joins TRBV7-9 to TRBJ2-1, with 15 positions matching TRBD2. Germline-derived CDR1 and CDR2 are SEHNR and FQNEAQ (reference sequence). The CDR3 is 17 residues long. With V trimmed by 10 bases and J by 2 bases, 9 bases remained unmatched. In nucleotides, the CDR3 is TGTGCCATAGCCGGGACTAGCGGGAGGAGTGCCTACAATGAGCAGTTCTTC. It specifies CAIAGTSGRSAYNEQFF.

The rearrangement uses TRBV19 and TRBJ2-7, with a tentative D call TRBD2 (6 bases). CDR1 and CDR2 (germline): LNHDA, SQIVND (reference sequence). The V end lost 10 bases, the J end lost 7 bases, and 23 bases lay between the germline ends. The CDR3 length is 14 residues. The CDR3 DNA follows: TGTGCCACGTCCTTCTCGGACTACGAAGGGGAGCAGTACTTC. Protein product: CATSFSDYEGEQYF.

This rearrangement joins TRBV6-2 or TRBV6-3 to TRBJ2-4; the D is unclear. This CDR3 is built from 12 residues. Germline V gives CDR1 MNHEY, CDR2 SVGEGT. V gave up 4 bases and J gave up 6 bases, with 7 bases separating them. Here the CDR3 reads CASSSPINIQYF. The CDR3 DNA follows: TGTGCCAGCAGTTCCCCGATAAACATTCAGTACTTC.

In DNA form, the CDR3 reads TGTGCCAGCAGCTTAAAACGGCAAGAGACCCAGTACTTC. As protein: CASSLKRQETQYF. The V and J genes are TRBV7-2 and TRBJ2-5; D is unresolved. The V gene lost 2 bases and the J gene lost 2 bases, with 6 bases spanning the gap. Germline V gene lookup returns CDR1 SGHTA and CDR2 FQGNSA. This CDR3 region has 13 residues.

The genes are TRBV5-4 and TRBJ2-3; 12 bases fit TRBD2. After removal of 5 bases from V and 2 bases from J, the junction contained 3 bases not matched to a gene. The CDR3 length is 15 residues. Germline V gives CDR1 SGHNT, CDR2 YYREEE (reference sequence). CDR3 loop: CASSWTSGATDTQYF. CDR3 nucleotide sequence: TGTGCCAGCAGTTGGACTAGCGGGGCCACAGATACGCAGTATTTT.

This clonotype was picked up many times. The gene calls are TRBV3-1 and TRBJ1-2, with D unresolved. The V gene lost 6 bases and the J gene lost 2 bases, with 4 bases spanning the gap. Per germline, CDR1 LGHDT and CDR2 YNNKEL (reference sequence). There are 11 residues in the CDR3. CDR3 in amino acids: CASSQNYGYTF. In nucleotides, the CDR3 is TGTGCCAGCAGTCAGAACTATGGCTACACCTTC.

The chain joins TRBV11-2 to TRBJ2-7; a weak D match, TRBD1 (6 bases). Germline V lookup: CDR1 SGHAT, CDR2 FQNNGV. This CDR3 region has 16 residues. V shed 2 bases and J shed 3 bases, with 17 bases lying between them. The CDR3 protein is CASSLYPRGRGYEQYF. The CDR3 DNA follows: TGTGCCAGCAGCTTATACCCAAGGGGGAGAGGCTACGAGCAGTACTTC.

The chain couples TRBV10-3 to TRBJ1-1, with 7 bases fitting TRBD1. The trim removed 6 bases at V and 6 bases at J, leaving 1 base unmatched. The germline gives CDR1 ENHRY, CDR2 SYGVKD. There are 11 residues in the CDR3. This CDR3 is CAIRTGSEAFF. As DNA, the CDR3 is TGTGCCATCAGGACAGGGTCTGAAGCTTTCTTT.

This sequence joins TRBV20-1 and TRBJ2-1, with TRBD1 identical over 7 bases. The length of the CDR3 is 11 residues. Looked up from germline, CDR1 is DFQATT and CDR2 is SNEGSKA (reference sequence). The CDR3 sequence: CSPKQGNEQFF. The CDR3 DNA reads as TGCAGCCCTAAACAGGGGAATGAGCAGTTCTTC.

This clonotype was counted at least ten times. V and J are TRBV3-1 and TRBJ2-7; 11 bases are shared with TRBD1. Trimming at V came to 3 bases and at J to 7 bases, leaving 5 bases not matched to a gene. CDR1 is LGHDT and CDR2 is YNNKEL in the germline V gene (reference sequence). The CDR3 covers 14 residues. The CDR3 is CASSHGQGAWEQYF. The CDR3 DNA reads TGTGCCAGCAGCCATGGACAGGGGGCTTGGGAGCAGTACTTC.

The count of this clonotype is one. This clone may be a read error of a much larger clone one base away. The chain joins TRBV11-2 to TRBJ2-5; the D gene is possibly TRBD2 (5 bases). The CDR3 covers 14 residues. Germline values: CDR1 SGHAT, CDR2 FQNNGV. CDR3 sequence reads: CASSLDPVGETRYF. CDR3 nucleotide sequence: TGTGCCAGCAGCTTAGACCCGGTCGGGGAGACCCGGTACTTC.

The chain couples TRBV24-1 to TRBJ2-3; 10 bases match TRBD2. Germline V lookup: CDR1 KGHDR, CDR2 SFDVKD. The CDR3 covers 15 residues. The V segment lost 7 bases and the J segment 5 bases; nucleotides outside the gene matches: 8. The CDR3 DNA reads TGTGCCACCAGGAGGGGGACTAGCGTTGGAGATACGCAGTATTTT. Translated, it gives CATRRGTSVGDTQYF.

This clonotype was picked up a small number of times. The chain has TRBV6-1 and TRBJ1-2; D may be TRBD1 (5 bases). Germline V gives CDR1 MNHNS, CDR2 SASEGT. The CDR3 runs to 14 residues. V was trimmed by 7 bases and J by 4 bases, leaving 16 bases between them. The CDR3 DNA reads TGTGCCAGCATCCAAGGGATTACAGGCTATGGCTACACCTTC. Protein product: CASIQGITGYGYTF.

In its sample, this clonotype was seen many times. The chain uses TRBV2 and TRBJ2-7; 8 positions agree with TRBD1. CDR1 is SNHLY and CDR2 is FYNNEI in the germline V gene. The V segment lost 6 bases and the J segment 6 bases; nucleotides outside the gene matches: 10. CDR3 length: 14 residues. The CDR3 bases are TGTGCCAGCAGGCCGGACAGGGTTCGGTCCGAGCAGTACTTC. Its protein is CASRPDRVRSEQYF.

This clonotype was picked up a small number of times. The chain uses TRBV6-4 and TRBJ2-3; either TRBD1 or TRBD2 may fit D (6 bases each). The CDR3 extends over 16 amino acids. The ends were cut back, 3 bases at V and 8 bases at J, with 21 bases in the middle. Germline V gives CDR1 MRHNA, CDR2 SNTAGT. CDR3 in DNA: TGTGCCAGCAGTGATACCACACGACAGGTGGGGGGTACGCAGTATTTT. Residues: CASSDTTRQVGGTQYF.

This chain connects TRBV5-1 to TRBJ2-5; 11 bases agree with TRBD1. The CDR3 totals 16 residues. Germline assignment: CDR1 SGHRS and CDR2 YFSETQ. The trim removed 3 bases at V and 4 bases at J, leaving 8 bases unmatched. The DNA of the CDR3 is TGCGCCAGCAGCTCTCGGACAGGGGGCGCGGGAGAGACCCAGTACTTC. Translated, it gives CASSSRTGGAGETQYF.

This clonotype came up a few times. The chain is built from TRBV5-1 and TRBJ1-2; 9 bases are a match to TRBD1. The CDR3 runs to 14 residues. Germline V gene sequence: CDR1 SGHRS, CDR2 YFSETQ. The junction had 7 bases not matched to a gene; V was cut back by 5 bases and J by 5 bases. CDR3 residues: CASSTGTGTYGYTF. The CDR3 DNA follows: TGCGCCAGCAGTACCGGGACAGGGACTTATGGCTACACCTTC.

Note on this clonotype: Since no conserved phenylalanine or tryptophan closes the CDR3, a read error is the likely cause. The gene calls are TRBV30 and TRBJ1-1, with D hard to call. CDR1 GTSNPN and CDR2 SVGIG come from the germline V gene (reference sequence). The CDR3 totals 14 residues. Trimming took 4 bases from V and 1 from J, leaving 13 bases between them. The CDR3 DNA is TGTGCCTGGACCCTGGGCAACTGGAACACTGAAGCTTTCCTT. Translating gives CAWTLGNWNTEAFL.

The chain joins TRBV5-1 to TRBJ2-1, with no clear D. This CDR3 region has 16 residues. The V and J ends lost 2 bases and 1 base respectively, with 13 bases between them. Germline V gene data show CDR1 as SGHRS and CDR2 as YFSETQ. The CDR3 here is CASSLTDLISYNEQFF. CDR3 coding DNA: TGCGCCAGCAGCTTAACGGATCTCATTTCCTACAATGAGCAGTTCTTC.

This clonotype turned up a few times. CDR3 in DNA: TGCAGTGCTAGGGGGGCTGAGACCTGGGAAAAACTGTTTTTT. Its protein is CSARGAETWEKLFF. This chain joins TRBV20-1 and TRBJ1-4; perhaps TRBD1 as D (6 bases). Looked up from germline, CDR1 is DFQATT and CDR2 is SNEGSKA (reference sequence). The CDR3 totals 14 residues. V lost 3 bases to trimming and J lost 8 bases, with 16 bases between them.

This clonotype came up a few times. The chain combines TRBV18 with TRBJ1-1, with a possible D match to TRBD1 (5 bases). Trimming removed 0 bases at V and 0 bases at J, with 8 bases between. The CDR3 has 15 amino acids. Germline lookup yields CDR1 KGHSH and CDR2 LQKENI. The CDR3 here is CASSPPTAMNTEAFF. For the CDR3, the DNA is TGTGCCAGCTCACCACCGACAGCCATGAACACTGAAGCTTTCTTT.